This T cell receptor beta chain was sequenced for a study of T cell repertoires in cytomegalovirus infection. Study summary: The study used recently identified HLA-C-restricted and well-studied HLA-B-restricted CMV epitopes.

Study observations and caveats: Dominating the ex vivo response were TCR beta clonotypes that were CMV-specific and HLA-C-restricted.

TCRdb reanalysed the reads using MiXCR and keeps one entry per CDR3 protein. The sample holds some 200,000 distinct CDR3 sequences, around two fifths seen once. This clonotype showed up just a few times. Antigen unknown. Trimming removed 3 bases from V and 2 bases from J, with 7 bases in between. This CDR3 has 13 residues. The sequencing here drew on CD8+ T cells from cultured PBMCs, taken from culture after CMV antigen stimulation. V gene TRBV12-3 or TRBV12-4 combines with J gene TRBJ1-2; D gene ambiguous. The receptor was derived from a human donor in good health (CMV status not recorded). Some clones in this sample may be carry-over from other donors' samples. CDR3 in DNA: TGTGCCAGCAGTTTGTCTGACAACTATGGCTACACCTTC. Translating gives CASSLSDNYGYTF.